This entry lists 23 T cell receptor beta chains sequenced from one sample in a study of blood T cells in healthy people across ages (dated by TCRdb to the mid-2010s). The method was 5' RACE. The listed sequencing device is Illumina HiSeq 2500. The second PCR ran for roughly 7 to 12 cycles and used a J-beta primer mix along with a sample-barcoded 5' primer. TCRdb took the public reads, trimmed them with fastp at Q25, ran MiXCR for clone calling and kept in-frame beta chains. Every distinct CDR3 protein forms one entry, paired with its most common genes and DNA. For this sample there are about 1.6 million distinct CDR3 sequences; about 35% appear just once. Clones ranked in the top ten supply roughly 10% of the sample. Source material: blood. The receptors originated from a woman under 40 in good health.

Comment on this clonotype: A much larger clone differs from this one at a single base, so this may be a read error. The CDR3 loop is CASSPEASGMLSSYNGQFF. DNA for the CDR3: TGTGCCAGCAGCCCGGAGGCTAGCGGGATGCTTAGCTCCTACAATGGGCAGTTCTTC. V gene TRBV7-2 combines with J gene TRBJ2-1, with 9 bases that match TRBD2. The CDR3 totals 19 residues. The germline V gene has CDR1 SGHTA and CDR2 FQGNSA.

The chain uses TRBV27 and TRBJ2-7; possible D gene TRBD1, 6 bases. CDR1 MNHEY and CDR2 SMNVEV come from the germline V gene (reference sequence). Trimming shortened V by 9 bases and J by 1 base, and 13 bases separated the two germline ends. This CDR3 region has 13 residues. The CDR3 DNA follows: TGTGCCAGTCACCGGACAGCTTCCTACGAGCAGTACTTC. It is translated as CASHRTASYEQYF.

This clonotype has just a few counts. The chain links TRBV15 to TRBJ2-7, with unresolved D. CDR3 length: 15 residues. Germline V gives CDR1 LNHNV, CDR2 YYDKDF (reference sequence). The V gene lost 0 bases and the J gene lost 0 bases, with 9 bases spanning the gap. CDR3 loop: CATSRDSLSSYEQYF. In DNA, the CDR3 is TGTGCCACCAGCAGAGACTCCCTAAGCTCCTACGAGCAGTACTTC. The variable domain in full, with the rest retrieved from reference TRBV15 and TRBJ2-7, is DAMVIQNPRYQVTQFGKPVTLSCSQTLNHNVMYWYQQKSSQAPKLLFHYYDKDFNNEADTPDNFQSRRPNTSFCFLDIRSPGLGDTAMYLCATSRDSLSSYEQYFGPGTRLTVT.

This clonotype was detected only a few times. The V gene is TRBV20-1, the J gene TRBJ2-7, with 11 bases lining up with TRBD1. CDR1 DFQATT and CDR2 SNEGSKA come from the germline V gene (reference sequence). The CDR3 has 14 amino acids. J was trimmed by 2 bases and V by 3 bases; bases with no gene match: 3. DNA for the CDR3: TGCAGTGCTAGTGGGGGACAGGGGGCCTACGAGCAGTACTTC. Translated: CSASGGQGAYEQYF.

The rearrangement joins TRBV20-1 to TRBJ2-7, with TRBD2 matching 9 bases. The germline V gene encodes CDR1 DFQATT and CDR2 SNEGSKA (reference sequence). The CDR3 is 15 residues long. V was pared by 6 bases and J by 4 bases, with 13 bases of the junction left unmatched. CDR3 loop: CSATGTSRSWYEQYF. The CDR3 DNA reads as TGCAGTGCGACCGGGACTAGCAGGAGTTGGTACGAGCAGTACTTC.

The CDR3: CATSLGRPGQPQHF. The DNA for the CDR3 is TGTGCCACCAGCCTAGGACGGCCAGGACAGCCCCAGCATTTT. The chain has TRBV15 and TRBJ1-5, with D hard to call. Germline loops: CDR1 LNHNV, CDR2 YYDKDF (reference sequence). The CDR3 is made up of 14 amino acids. V was clipped by 5 bases and J by 7 bases, with 15 bases between them.

The V gene is TRBV5-5, the J gene TRBJ1-4; the D is unclear. CDR1 and CDR2 (germline): SGHKS, YYEKEE (reference sequence). This CDR3 region has 17 residues. Trimming pared 2 bases from V and 0 bases from J, leaving 14 bases between. In DNA form, the CDR3 reads TGTGCCAGCAGCTTTGACACCCTAAGCACAACTAATGAAAAACTGTTTTTT. Translating gives CASSFDTLSTTNEKLFF. Complete variable domain (other parts from reference TRBV5-5 and TRBJ1-4): DAGVTQSPTHLIKTRGQQVTLRCSPISGHKSVSWYQQVLGQGPQFIFQYYEKEERGRGNFPDRFSARQFPNYSSELNVNALLLGDSALYLCASSFDTLSTTNEKLFFGSGTQLSVL.

The chain uses TRBV12-3 or TRBV12-4 and TRBJ2-3, with 9 positions matching TRBD2. The CDR3 extends over 16 amino acids. With 3 bases clipped from V and 3 bases from J, the junction kept 7 bases outside the gene matches. CDR3 amino acids: CASSLGAGGVTDTQYF. CDR3 bases: TGTGCCAGCAGTTTGGGGGCGGGAGGGGTTACAGATACGCAGTATTTT.

The V and J genes are TRBV3-1 and TRBJ2-7; 7 bases agree with TRBD2. V trimming: 1 base; J trimming: 2 bases; junction bases outside the gene matches: 5. This CDR3 is built from 15 residues. Per the germline V gene, CDR1 is LGHDT and CDR2 is YNNKEL (reference sequence). The CDR3 nucleotides are TGTGCCAGCAGCCAAGGACGAGCGGGGCCCTACGAGCAGTACTTC. Protein product: CASSQGRAGPYEQYF.

V usage is TRBV20-1 and J usage is TRBJ2-4; D uncertain. Germline values: CDR1 DFQATT, CDR2 SNEGSKA (reference sequence). This CDR3 region has 15 residues. The V end was cut by 5 bases, the J end by 0 bases, with 14 bases between. This chain's CDR3 is CSAFDPTGAKNIQYF. The CDR3 nucleotides are TGCAGTGCTTTCGATCCGACCGGAGCCAAAAACATTCAGTACTTC.

The rearrangement joins TRBV5-1 to TRBJ1-5; D not certain. V was trimmed by 0 bases and J by 6 bases, leaving 10 bases between them. CDR1 SGHRS and CDR2 YFSETQ come from the germline V gene. The CDR3 runs 14 residues. The CDR3 spells CASSLEGGSQPQHF. DNA for the CDR3: TGCGCCAGCAGCTTGGAGGGAGGAAGTCAGCCCCAGCATTTT. Using reference TRBV5-1 and TRBJ1-5 for the parts outside the CDR3, the full variable domain is KAGVTQTPRYLIKTRGQQVTLSCSPISGHRSVSWYQQTPGQGLQFLFEYFSETQRNKGNFPGRFSGRQFSNSRSEMNVSTLELGDSALYLCASSLEGGSQPQHFGDGTRLSIL.

This CDR3 is CASSLERESYNEQYF. CDR3 coding DNA: TGTGCCAGCAGTTTGGAGCGGGAGAGCTACAATGAGCAGTACTTC. V usage is TRBV25-1 and J usage is TRBJ2-7, with TRBD2 matching 8 bases. The CDR3 runs to 15 residues. J was trimmed by 7 bases and V by 5 bases; bases with no gene match: 13. The V gene's germline CDR1 is MGHDK and CDR2 SYGVNS.

This clonotype was detected only a few times. The gene calls are TRBV20-1 and TRBJ2-1; TRBD2 agrees at 10 bases. V dropped 4 bases and J dropped 12; count of bases not matched to a gene: 12. This CDR3 region has 14 residues. The V gene's germline CDR1 is DFQATT and CDR2 SNEGSKA (reference sequence). The CDR3 is CSAIESSGRMAQFF. DNA for the CDR3: TGCAGTGCTATAGAGTCTAGCGGGAGAATGGCGCAGTTCTTC.

This clonotype was detected only once. CDR3 amino acids: CASSLGVREAFF. Written as DNA, the CDR3 is TGTGCCAGCAGTTTAGGGGTCCGGGAAGCTTTCTTT. V is TRBV12-3 or TRBV12-4 and J is TRBJ1-1; D gene unclear. The CDR3 is 12 amino acids. V was trimmed by 1 base and J by 8 bases, leaving 8 bases between them.

V is TRBV24-1 and J is TRBJ2-1; 9 nucleotides agree with TRBD1. The junction had 6 bases not matched to a gene; V was cut back by 6 bases and J by 7 bases. The germline V gene encodes CDR1 KGHDR and CDR2 SFDVKD. The CDR3 contains 14 residues. CDR3 loop: CATSHRGQGNEQFF. The CDR3 DNA sequence: TGTGCCACCAGTCACAGGGGGCAGGGGAATGAGCAGTTCTTC.

The genes are TRBV4-1 and TRBJ2-5, with 7 bases identical to TRBD2. The germline gives CDR1 MGHRA, CDR2 YSYEKL. The V segment lost 1 base and the J segment 6 bases; nucleotides outside the gene matches: 5. The CDR3 runs to 14 residues. For the CDR3, the DNA is TGCGCCAGCAGCCAAGGGGGAGGGTTGAAGACCCAGTACTTC. Protein: CASSQGGGLKTQYF.

This clonotype appeared once. The chain has TRBV20-1 and TRBJ1-4, with no clear D. This CDR3 has 15 residues. Trimming removed 0 bases at V and 3 bases at J, with 11 bases between. CDR1 is DFQATT and CDR2 is SNEGSKA in the germline V gene (reference sequence). This CDR3 reads CSARDPLVANEKLFF. In DNA, the CDR3 is TGCAGTGCTAGAGATCCCCTCGTCGCTAATGAAAAACTGTTTTTT.

The chain uses TRBV3-1 and TRBJ1-2; 9 bases fit TRBD1. The germline gives CDR1 LGHDT, CDR2 YNNKEL (reference sequence). There are 17 residues in the CDR3. V shed 0 bases, J shed 8 bases, and the junction held 13 bases outside the gene matches. The CDR3, as DNA: TGTGCCAGCAGCCAAGATCTTATGCGGGACAGGGTATACGGCTACACCTTC. This gives the protein CASSQDLMRDRVYGYTF.

This clonotype was counted only a few times. The chain combines TRBV20-1 with TRBJ2-5, with D maybe TRBD2 (6 bases). Trimming took 5 bases from V and 5 from J, leaving 21 bases between them. Per the germline V gene, CDR1 is DFQATT and CDR2 is SNEGSKA (reference sequence). The CDR3 has 15 amino acids. The CDR3, as DNA: TGCAGTGCTCCGAGGTGGGGGGAGGCTTGGGAGACCCAGTACTTC. It is translated as CSAPRWGEAWETQYF.

This clonotype was recorded a few times. V is TRBV10-3 and J is TRBJ2-1; D may be TRBD1 or TRBD2 (6 bases each). Germline loops: CDR1 ENHRY, CDR2 SYGVKD. V was trimmed by 4 bases and J by 7 bases, leaving 17 bases between them. This CDR3 has 15 amino acids. CDR3 amino acids: CAISVPQRGANEQFF. CDR3 sequence (DNA): TGTGCCATCAGTGTTCCCCAGAGGGGGGCGAATGAGCAGTTCTTC.

This chain uses TRBV11-2 with TRBJ1-1; a possible D gene is TRBD1 (6 bases). CDR1 and CDR2 (germline): SGHAT, FQNNGV. V lost 5 bases and J lost 5, with 18 bases in between. The CDR3 runs 15 residues. The CDR3 loop reads CASSPRGGGSTEAFF. In nucleotides, the CDR3 is TGTGCCAGCAGCCCCAGGGGCGGGGGCAGTACTGAAGCTTTCTTT.

This clonotype was detected only a few times. The chain employs TRBV7-9 and TRBJ2-1, with TRBD2 matching over 7 bases. Trimming cost V 7 bases and J 4 bases; bases outside gene matches: 7. Germline V lookup: CDR1 SEHNR, CDR2 FQNEAQ (reference sequence). The CDR3 contains 14 residues. CDR3 DNA sequence: TGTGCCAGCACCTTTGGGGGGGGATACAATGAGCAGTTCTTC. It translates to CASTFGGGYNEQFF.

This clonotype was detected a few times. The rearrangement links TRBV20-1 to TRBJ2-7; D is ambiguous. V lost 6 bases to trimming and J lost 0 bases, with 9 bases between them. The CDR3 totals 12 residues. Germline V gene lookup returns CDR1 DFQATT and CDR2 SNEGSKA (reference sequence). CDR3: CSATGPSYEQYF. CDR3 in DNA: TGCAGTGCCACCGGGCCCTCCTACGAGCAGTACTTC.